This TCR beta chain was retrieved from a study of OX40 agonist ivuxolimab in advanced cancers. Overall study context: Ivuxolimab, an agonist antibody against OX40 (CD134), was given to patients. Every 2 weeks, patients got intravenous ivuxolimab at one of six dose levels (0.01-10 mg/kg). Three individuals attained partial responses, comprising one hepatocellular carcinoma case and two cutaneous melanoma cases.

Some clones are missing from TCRdb's copy, which holds only in-frame ones; the method was immunoSEQ multiplex PCR. Of about 93,000 clones detected, approximately 94% appear once; the ten largest clones hold roughly 2.8%. The germline V gene has CDR1 PRHDT and CDR2 FYEKMQ (reference sequence). The ends lost 3 bases at V and 0 bases at J; junction bases unmatched: 2. The CDR3 covers 15 residues. Autoimmune disease history or systemic immunosuppression excluded patients. Sequenced here: CD4+ or CD8+ T cells sorted from blood, sampled in a trial of the OX40 agonist ivuxolimab. The chain employs TRBV13 and TRBJ2-3; 8 bases map to TRBD2. The sequence came from an adult with an advanced solid tumor such as melanoma, head and neck, liver or kidney cancer. As DNA, the CDR3 is TGTGCCAGCAGCTTCCCTAGCGGGAGCACAGATACGCAGTATTTT. Translation gives CASSFPSGSTDTQYF.